The 14 T cell receptor beta chains reported below all come from one sample, sequenced in a study of CD8 T cells in Susac syndrome. Random hexamers were used to reverse transcribe an amount of roughly 0.5 to 1 ug RNA. One entry per CDR3 protein, called by TCRdb with MiXCR from the immunoSEQ multiplex PCR reads. This sample has more than 100,000 distinct CDR3 sequences, with 90% to 95% found just once. The source material was CD4+ T cells from PBMCs. The receptors here all came from a human donor in good health.

The rearrangement links TRBV12-3 or TRBV12-4 to TRBJ2-1, with D possibly matching TRBD1 (5 bases). Trimming cost V 5 bases and J 7 bases, with 15 bases left between them. This CDR3 has 14 residues. As DNA, the CDR3 is TGTGCCAGCAGTCCAGGGATGATGGAGAATGAGCAGTTCTTC. It codes for CASSPGMMENEQFF.

The CDR3 coding sequence is TGTGCCACTGATCTTGTGGGATATAGCAATCAGCCCCAGCATTTT. It yields the protein CATDLVGYSNQPQHF. The chain uses TRBV6-1 and TRBJ1-5; D call uncertain. Trimming took off 10 bases at V and 0 bases at J, with 16 bases between the two ends. Per the germline V gene, CDR1 is MNHNS and CDR2 is SASEGT. The CDR3 contains 15 residues.

The chain links TRBV20-1 to TRBJ1-1; possible D gene TRBD1, 5 bases. This CDR3 has 14 residues. The germline V gene encodes CDR1 DFQATT and CDR2 SNEGSKA (reference sequence). V dropped 6 bases and J dropped 1 base, with 15 bases sitting between them. The CDR3, as DNA: TGCAGTGCCCCGGACCCGGGGGGGAACACTGAAGCTTTCTTT. Its protein is CSAPDPGGNTEAFF.

This clonotype was counted only a few times. The chain employs TRBV7-9 and TRBJ2-1, with 8 bases identical to TRBD2. The CDR3 is 15 residues long. Unmatched junction bases numbered 2, after V lost 2 bases and J lost 2 bases. CDR1 SEHNR and CDR2 FQNEAQ come from the germline V gene (reference sequence). DNA for the CDR3: TGTGCCAGCAGCTTACTAGCGGGTACCTACAATGAGCAGTTCTTC. Its translation: CASSLLAGTYNEQFF. The full variable domain, in which reference TRBV7-9 and TRBJ2-1 provide the parts outside the CDR3, is DTGVSQNPRHKITKRGQNVTFRCDPISEHNRLYWYRQTLGQGPEFLTYFQNEAQLEKSRLLSDRFSAERPKGSFSTLEIQRTEQGDSAMYLCASSLLAGTYNEQFFGPGTRLTVL.

This rearrangement joins TRBV7-9 to TRBJ1-5; D gene uncertain. Germline CDR1 is SEHNR and CDR2 is FQNEAQ (reference sequence). This CDR3 is built from 14 residues. V lost 2 bases, J lost 5 bases, and 10 bases lay in between. CDR3 DNA: TGTGCCAGCAGCTTAATCGGAGACCATCAGCCCCAGCATTTT. Its protein is CASSLIGDHQPQHF.

The chain employs TRBV9 and TRBJ2-1; 8 nucleotides align to TRBD2. V dropped 0 bases and J dropped 4; count of bases not matched to a gene: 6. The CDR3 is made up of 16 amino acids. Germline CDR1 and CDR2: SGDLS and YYNGEE. The CDR3 DNA reads as TGTGCCAGCAGCGTAGGCGGAAGCGGGAGTTACAATGAGCAGTTCTTC. Translation gives CASSVGGSGSYNEQFF.

For the CDR3, the DNA is TGTGCCAGCAGTTCGGGGGTCGGCGATACGCAGTATTTT. Amino acid sequence: CASSSGVGDTQYF. This chain joins TRBV6-1 and TRBJ2-3; perhaps TRBD2 as D (6 bases). CDR1 is MNHNS and CDR2 is SASEGT in the germline V gene. Trimming stripped 5 bases from V and 6 bases from J, with 12 bases between. This CDR3 spans 13 amino acids.

This chain links TRBV3-1 with TRBJ2-2; 10 bases fit TRBD2. The V and J ends lost 1 base and 3 bases, in that order; junction bases with no gene match: 5. CDR3 length equals 17 residues. The germline CDR1 and CDR2 sequences are LGHDT and YNNKEL (reference sequence). The CDR3, as DNA: TGTGCCAGCAGCCAAGCCGGGACTAGCGTATACACCGGGGAGCTGTTTTTT. This sequence encodes CASSQAGTSVYTGELFF.

The rearrangement uses TRBV5-4 and TRBJ2-7, with 13 bases matching TRBD2. V lost 3 bases to trimming and J lost 5 bases; unmatched junction nucleotides: 5. Germline CDR1 and CDR2: SGHNT and YYREEE (reference sequence). This CDR3 has 15 amino acids. CDR3 protein: CASSYGLAGDDEQYF. The CDR3 DNA reads as TGTGCCAGCAGCTATGGACTAGCGGGAGACGACGAGCAGTACTTC.

This clonotype was detected a few times. The chain carries TRBV12-3 or TRBV12-4 and TRBJ2-3; 7 bases match TRBD1. There are 13 residues in the CDR3. V dropped 5 bases and J dropped 4; count of bases not matched to a gene: 3. CDR3 amino acids: CASSEGGADTQYF. The CDR3 DNA reads TGTGCCAGCAGTGAAGGGGGCGCAGATACGCAGTATTTT.

The chain couples TRBV6-2 or TRBV6-3 to TRBJ2-7, with D possibly TRBD1 on 6 matching bases. The V end lost 7 bases, the J end lost 0 bases, and 13 bases lay between the germline ends. This CDR3 comprises 14 residues. CDR1 is MNHEY, CDR2 SVGEGT, per germline. The CDR3 DNA sequence: TGTGCCAGCATCCAAGACAGGAGCTCCTACGAGCAGTACTTC. Its protein product is CASIQDRSSYEQYF.

The J gene is TRBJ2-1, the V gene TRBV24-1; 11 bases match TRBD1. Per the germline V gene, CDR1 is KGHDR and CDR2 is SFDVKD. J was trimmed by 7 bases and V by 4 bases; bases with no gene match: 8. The CDR3 is 16 residues long. The CDR3 region has the DNA TGTGCCACCAGTGAAACCGGGACAGGGGGAGGTAATGAGCAGTTCTTC. It specifies CATSETGTGGGNEQFF.

The CDR3, as DNA: TGCGCCAGCAGCTTGGCCAGGGACCCATACGAGCAGTACTTC. Its protein is CASSLARDPYEQYF. This chain connects TRBV5-1 to TRBJ2-7, with D perhaps being TRBD1 or TRBD2 (5 bases each). The CDR3 totals 14 residues. Trimming took off 0 bases at V and 4 bases at J, with 11 bases between the two ends. Germline V lookup: CDR1 SGHRS, CDR2 YFSETQ.

V usage is TRBV5-4 and J usage is TRBJ2-3; TRBD2 matches at 8 bases. Germline assignment: CDR1 SGHNT and CDR2 YYREEE (reference sequence). This CDR3 spans 16 amino acids. After removal of 1 base from V and 1 base from J, the junction contained 5 bases not matched to a gene. CDR3 residues: CASSLSPTSGTDTQYF. The CDR3 region has the DNA TGTGCCAGCAGCTTGTCCCCGACTAGCGGCACAGATACGCAGTATTTT.